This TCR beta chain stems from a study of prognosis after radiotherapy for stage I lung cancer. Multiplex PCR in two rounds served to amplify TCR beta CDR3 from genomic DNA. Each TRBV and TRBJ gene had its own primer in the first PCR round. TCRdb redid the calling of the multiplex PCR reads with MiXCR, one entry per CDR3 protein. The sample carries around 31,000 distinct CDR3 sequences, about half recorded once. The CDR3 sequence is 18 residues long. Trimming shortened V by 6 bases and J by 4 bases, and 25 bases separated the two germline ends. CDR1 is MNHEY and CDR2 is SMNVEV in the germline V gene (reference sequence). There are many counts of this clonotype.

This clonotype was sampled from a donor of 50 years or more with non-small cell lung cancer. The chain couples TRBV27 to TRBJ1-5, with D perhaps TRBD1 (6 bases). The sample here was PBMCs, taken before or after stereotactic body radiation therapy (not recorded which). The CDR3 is CASSPRPPQDSRNQPQHF. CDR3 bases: TGTGCCAGCAGCCCTCGACCTCCCCAGGACAGTCGAAATCAGCCCCAGCATTTT.